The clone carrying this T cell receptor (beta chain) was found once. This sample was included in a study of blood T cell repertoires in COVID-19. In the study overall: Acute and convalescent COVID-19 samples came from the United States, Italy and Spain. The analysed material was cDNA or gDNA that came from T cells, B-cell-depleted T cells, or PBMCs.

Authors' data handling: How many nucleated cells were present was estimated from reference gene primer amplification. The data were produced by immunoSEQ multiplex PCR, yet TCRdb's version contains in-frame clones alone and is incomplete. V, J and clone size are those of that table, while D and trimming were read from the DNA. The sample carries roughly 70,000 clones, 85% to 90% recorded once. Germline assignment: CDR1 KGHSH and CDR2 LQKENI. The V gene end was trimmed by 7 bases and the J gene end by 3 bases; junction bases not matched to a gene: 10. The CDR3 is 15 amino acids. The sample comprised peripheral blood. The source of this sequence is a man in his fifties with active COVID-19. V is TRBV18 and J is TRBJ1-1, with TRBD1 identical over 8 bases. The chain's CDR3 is CASFTSGGRDTEAFF. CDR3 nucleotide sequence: TGTGCCAGCTTCACGTCAGGGGGCCGGGACACTGAAGCTTTCTTT. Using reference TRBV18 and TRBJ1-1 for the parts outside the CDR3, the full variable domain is NAGVMQNPRHLVRRRGQEARLRCSPMKGHSHVYWYRQLPEEGLKFMVYLQKENIIDESGMPKERFSAEFPKEGPSILRIQQVVRGDSAAYFCASFTSGGRDTEAFFGQGTRLTVV.